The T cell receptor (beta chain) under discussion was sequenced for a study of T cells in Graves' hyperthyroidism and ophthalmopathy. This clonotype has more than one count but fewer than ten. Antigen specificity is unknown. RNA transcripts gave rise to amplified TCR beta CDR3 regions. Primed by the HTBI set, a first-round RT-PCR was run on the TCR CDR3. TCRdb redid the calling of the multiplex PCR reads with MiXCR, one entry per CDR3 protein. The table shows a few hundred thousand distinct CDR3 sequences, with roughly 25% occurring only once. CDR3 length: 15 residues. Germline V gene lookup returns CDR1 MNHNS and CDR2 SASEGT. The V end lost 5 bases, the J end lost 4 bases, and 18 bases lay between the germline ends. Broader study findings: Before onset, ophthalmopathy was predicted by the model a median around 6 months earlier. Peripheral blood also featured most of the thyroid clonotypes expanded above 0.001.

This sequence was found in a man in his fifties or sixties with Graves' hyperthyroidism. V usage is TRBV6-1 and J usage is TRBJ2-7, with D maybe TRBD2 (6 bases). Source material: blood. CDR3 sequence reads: CASSKPSLGRYEQYF. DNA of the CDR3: TGTGCCAGCAGTAAACCCTCGCTGGGGAGGTACGAGCAGTACTTC.